The subject of this entry is one T cell receptor (beta chain). This may be a read error: a much more frequent sequence differs by one nucleotide. This specimen includes other DNA sequences encoding the same CDR3. The sample is drawn from a study of T cell repertoires in ileal Crohn's disease. At the level of the study: All patients had surgery for stricturing (approximately 60%) or penetrating (around 39%) disease. Postoperative therapy was given to about half: about 11 thiopurines, 15 to 20 anti-TNF agents.

The V and J ends lost 4 bases and 2 bases, in that order; junction bases with no gene match: 6. Germline CDR1 reads SGHRS; CDR2 reads YFSETQ. The CDR3 extends over 15 amino acids. Using immunoSEQ multiplex PCR, the repertoire was profiled, and TCRdb retains in-frame clones only, with some absent. This table holds around 14,000 clones, around two thirds found once. Eligibility required adulthood, ileal or ileocolonic Crohn's disease and indicated ileocolonic resection. This sequence originates from an adult with Crohn's disease. Sequenced material: ileal tissue. J is TRBJ2-5 and V is TRBV5-1, with 9 bases lining up with TRBD1. The chain's CDR3 is CASSPGQGWQETQYF. In DNA form, the CDR3 reads TGCGCCAGCAGCCCAGGACAGGGGTGGCAAGAGACCCAGTACTTC. Full variable domain (missing parts from reference TRBV5-1 and TRBJ2-5): KAGVTQTPRYLIKTRGQQVTLSCSPISGHRSVSWYQQTPGQGLQFLFEYFSETQRNKGNFPGRFSGRQFSNSRSEMNVSTLELGDSALYLCASSPGQGWQETQYFGPGTRLLVL.